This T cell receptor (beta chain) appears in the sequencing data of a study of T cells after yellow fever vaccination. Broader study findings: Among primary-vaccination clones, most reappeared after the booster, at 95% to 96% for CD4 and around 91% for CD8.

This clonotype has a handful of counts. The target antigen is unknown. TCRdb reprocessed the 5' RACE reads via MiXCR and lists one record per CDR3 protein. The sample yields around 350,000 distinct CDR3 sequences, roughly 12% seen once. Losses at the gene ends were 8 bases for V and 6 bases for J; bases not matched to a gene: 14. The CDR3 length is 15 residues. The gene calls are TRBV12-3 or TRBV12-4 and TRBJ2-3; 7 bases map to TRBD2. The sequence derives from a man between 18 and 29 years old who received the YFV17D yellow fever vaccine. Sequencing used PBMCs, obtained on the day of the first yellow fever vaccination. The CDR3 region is CASDWAGDRRDTQYF. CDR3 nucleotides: TGTGCCAGCGATTGGGCGGGAGACCGCCGCGATACGCAGTATTTT.